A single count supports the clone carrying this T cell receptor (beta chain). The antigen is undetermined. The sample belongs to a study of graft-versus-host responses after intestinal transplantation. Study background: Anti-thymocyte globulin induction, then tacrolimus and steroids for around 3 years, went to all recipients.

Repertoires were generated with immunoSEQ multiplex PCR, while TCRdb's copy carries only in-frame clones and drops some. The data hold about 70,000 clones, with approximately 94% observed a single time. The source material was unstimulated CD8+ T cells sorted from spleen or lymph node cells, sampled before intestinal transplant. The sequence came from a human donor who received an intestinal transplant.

CDR3: CAWRWVSVMNTEAFF. The CDR3 DNA sequence: TGTGCCTGGAGATGGGTTTCCGTCATGAACACTGAAGCTTTCTTT. This chain connects TRBV30 to TRBJ1-1; D uncertain. Trimming took off 3 bases at V and 0 bases at J, with 14 bases between the two ends. The CDR3 is made up of 15 amino acids. Germline V gives CDR1 GTSNPN, CDR2 SVGIG (reference sequence).